This TCR beta chain came from a study of T cells in Graves' hyperthyroidism and ophthalmopathy. The sample holds many counts of this clonotype. TCR beta CDR3 sequences were amplified from RNA transcripts. A set of HTBI primers served as the primers for a first-round RT-PCR of the TCR CDR3. MiXCR, applied by TCRdb to the multiplex PCR reads, yields one record per CDR3 protein. The repertoire holds around 560,000 distinct CDR3 sequences, approximately 15% seen once, with under 20% in the top ten. Sequenced sample: blood. This sequence originates from a young woman with Graves' hyperthyroidism.

CDR3 residues: CRFDRSETYEQYF. The CDR3 bases are TGCAGGTTCGACAGGTCCGAAACCTACGAGCAGTACTTC. The V gene is TRBV29-1, the J gene TRBJ2-7; possibly TRBD1 for D (6 bases). The CDR3 is made up of 13 amino acids. Germline CDR1 is SQVTM and CDR2 is ANQGSEA.